These T cell receptor beta chains were read from a single sample in a study of CD8 T cells in Susac syndrome. TCRdb reprocessed the immunoSEQ multiplex PCR reads via MiXCR and lists one record per CDR3 protein. The table has some 200,000 distinct CDR3 sequences, approximately 95% seen once. The sample was CD8+ T cells from PBMCs. These receptor sequences come from a human donor with Susac syndrome. Each CDR3 is given with its conserved first and last residue. A D gene is named only where the DNA matches it firmly. A clone size is listed for some rows: how often the clone was seen (once, few, many), or a class if it is expanded.

j_call clone_size v_call d_call cdr3_aa cdr3_nt
TRBJ2-3 NA TRBV27 TRBD2 CASSLFGGSFADTQYF TGTGCCAGCAGTTTATTTGGCGGGAGTTTTGCAGATACGCAGTATTTT
TRBJ2-7 few TRBV7-9 NA CASSLTAGIHEQYF TGTGCCAGCAGCTTAACGGCGGGCATACACGAGCAGTACTTC
TRBJ1-1 NA TRBV27 NA CASSLRGSIVETEAFF TGTGCCAGCAGTTTACGGGGTAGTATAGTTGAAACTGAAGCTTTCTTT
TRBJ2-1 NA TRBV28 NA CASSLPGGSGGVDSYNEQFF TGTGCCAGCAGTTTACCCGGTGGGAGTGGTGGAGTGGATTCCTACAATGAGCAGTTCTTC
TRBJ2-1 once TRBV7-3 NA CASSLRSGAYNEQFF TGTGCCAGCAGCTTAAGGAGCGGCGCCTACAATGAGCAGTTCTTC
TRBJ2-1 NA TRBV5-1 TRBD2 CASSPLGTSGDTSSSYNEQFF TGCGCCAGCAGCCCGCTTGGGACTAGCGGGGACACCTCAAGCTCCTACAATGAGCAGTTCTTC
TRBJ2-6 NA TRBV5-6 NA CASSWGTGANVLTF TGTGCCAGCAGCTGGGGGACTGGGGCCAACGTCCTGACTTTC
TRBJ2-5 NA TRBV30 NA CAWSDDWTQYF TGTGCCTGGAGTGACGATTGGACCCAGTACTTC
TRBJ2-3 NA TRBV24-1 NA CATSEWSATDTQYF TGTGCCACCAGTGAGTGGTCAGCCACAGATACGCAGTATTTT
TRBJ1-1 NA TRBV9 NA CASSVEQMNTEAFF TGTGCCAGCAGCGTAGAACAGATGAACACTGAAGCTTTCTTT
TRBJ1-1 once TRBV19 NA CASLRGTEAFF TGTGCCAGTCTCAGGGGTACTGAAGCTTTCTTT
TRBJ2-2 NA TRBV12-3/TRBV12-4 NA CASGRSNTGELFF TGTGCCAGCGGCAGGTCGAACACCGGGGAGCTGTTTTTT
TRBJ2-4 NA TRBV9 TRBD2 CASSGTLARGDIQYF TGTGCCAGCAGCGGAACTTTAGCGCGGGGGGACATTCAGTACTTC
TRBJ1-1 once TRBV6-5 NA CASSFVKNTEAFF TGTGCCAGCAGTTTTGTGAAGAACACTGAAGCTTTCTTT
TRBJ2-5 few TRBV6-1 NA CASSVPGLETQYF TGTGCCAGCAGTGTACCCGGGTTGGAGACCCAGTACTTC
TRBJ2-5 NA TRBV28 TRBD2 CASSLKGVAGGFQETQYF TGTGCCAGCAGTTTAAAGGGGGTAGCGGGAGGCTTCCAAGAGACCCAGTACTTC
TRBJ2-7 NA TRBV4-1 TRBD1 CASSQERVGTGRYEQYF TGCGCCAGCAGCCAAGAGCGGGTGGGGACAGGTCGCTACGAGCAGTACTTC
TRBJ2-7 NA TRBV5-6 TRBD2 CASSLSLAGVSYEQYF TGTGCCAGCAGCTTGTCACTAGCGGGGGTATCCTACGAGCAGTACTTC
TRBJ2-1 NA TRBV29-1 TRBD2 CSVELAGGYNEQFF TGCAGCGTTGAACTGGCGGGGGGCTACAATGAGCAGTTCTTC
TRBJ2-7 NA TRBV5-1 NA CASSLDGDSEYEQYF TGCGCCAGCAGCTTGGACGGGGACTCGGAGTACGAGCAGTACTTC
TRBJ2-7 NA TRBV20-1 NA CSARDERVSYEQYF TGCAGTGCTAGAGATGAGAGGGTCTCCTACGAGCAGTACTTC
TRBJ1-1 NA TRBV13 NA CASSARQVNTEAFF TGTGCCAGCAGCGCCCGACAGGTGAACACTGAAGCTTTCTTT
TRBJ1-1 once TRBV29-1 NA CSAADPLGTQRMNTEAFF TGCAGCGCCGCCGATCCCCTGGGGACACAGAGAATGAACACTGAAGCTTTCTTT
TRBJ2-5 NA TRBV12-3/TRBV12-4 NA CASSFAGEETQYF TGTGCCAGCAGTTTTGCAGGAGAAGAGACCCAGTACTTC
TRBJ2-1 NA TRBV6-5 TRBD2 CASSYSNSGAYNEQFF TGTGCCAGCAGTTACTCGAATAGCGGGGCGTACAATGAGCAGTTCTTC
TRBJ2-7 NA TRBV3-1 NA CASSQDPRLSYEQYF TGTGCCAGCAGCCAAGATCCGCGACTTTCCTACGAGCAGTACTTC
TRBJ2-1 NA TRBV9 TRBD2 CASSSPTSGGLYNEQFF TGTGCCAGCAGCTCACCGACTAGCGGGGGGCTTTACAATGAGCAGTTCTTC
TRBJ2-2 NA TRBV20-1 NA CSARDWSDSTGELFF TGCAGTGCTAGAGATTGGTCAGACTCCACCGGGGAGCTGTTTTTT
TRBJ2-1 NA TRBV11-3 NA CASLRAYNEQFF TGTGCCAGCTTGCGGGCCTACAATGAGCAGTTCTTC
TRBJ2-5 NA TRBV27 NA CASSLGLEETQYF TGTGCCAGCAGTCTAGGTCTGGAAGAGACCCAGTACTTC
TRBJ2-5 NA TRBV13 TRBD2 CASSSTGLAGGSRPQYF TGTGCCAGCAGCTCCACGGGACTAGCGGGGGGCTCGAGGCCCCAGTACTTC
TRBJ1-1 NA TRBV11-2 NA CASSLDGGTGLNTEAFF TGTGCCAGCAGCTTAGATGGGGGAACAGGCCTGAACACTGAAGCTTTCTTT
TRBJ1-5 NA TRBV7-9 NA CASSLGVPGNQPQHF TGTGCCAGCAGCTTAGGGGTTCCGGGAAATCAGCCCCAGCATTTT
TRBJ2-1 NA TRBV3-1 NA CASSQGAGSDEQFF TGTGCCAGCAGCCAAGGAGCTGGGAGCGATGAGCAGTTCTTC
TRBJ2-7 NA TRBV2 NA CASSERQGPSYEQYF TGTGCCAGCAGTGAACGGCAGGGCCCTTCCTACGAGCAGTACTTC
TRBJ2-1 NA TRBV2 NA CASSVFFGNEQFF TGTGCCAGCAGTGTTTTCTTCGGAAACGAGCAGTTCTTC
TRBJ2-4 NA TRBV10-2 NA CASNFEEGKSPKNIQYF TGCGCCAGCAACTTCGAAGAGGGGAAATCCCCCAAAAACATTCAGTACTTC
TRBJ2-1 NA TRBV13 TRBD2 CASSSSRGGAYEQFF TGTGCCAGCAGCAGTTCCCGCGGGGGGGCCTATGAGCAGTTCTTC
TRBJ2-5 NA TRBV4-2 NA CASSQDRLQETQYF TGTGCCAGCAGCCAAGATAGACTCCAAGAGACCCAGTACTTC
TRBJ1-1 once TRBV27 NA CASSLLSTKNTEAFF TGTGCCAGCAGCCTCCTGTCAACAAAGAACACTGAAGCTTTCTTT
TRBJ2-5 NA TRBV7-9 TRBD2 CASSLVLAGVQETQYF TGTGCCAGCAGCTTAGTCCTAGCGGGCGTCCAAGAGACCCAGTACTTC
TRBJ2-1 NA TRBV20-1 NA CSAPIGLAVYNEQFF TGCAGTGCCCCTATAGGGCTAGCCGTTTACAATGAGCAGTTCTTC
TRBJ1-4 NA TRBV7-3 NA CASSLLQGSGEKLFF TGTGCCAGCAGCTTATTACAGGGATCTGGAGAAAAACTGTTTTTT
TRBJ2-7 NA TRBV29-1 TRBD1 CSVEEDRGLSGEQYF TGCAGCGTCGAGGAGGATAGGGGGCTAAGTGGCGAGCAGTACTTC
TRBJ2-1 NA TRBV3-1 TRBD2 CASSQGLAGGLFGEQFF TGTGCCAGCAGCCAAGGACTAGCGGGGGGCCTGTTCGGGGAGCAGTTCTTC
TRBJ1-1 NA TRBV5-1 NA CASSLVGYTEAFF TGCGCCAGCAGCTTGGTGGGGTACACTGAAGCTTTCTTT
TRBJ2-1 NA TRBV7-2 NA CASSTQTRGSEQFF TGTGCCAGCAGTACCCAGACTAGGGGGAGTGAGCAGTTCTTC
TRBJ1-2 NA TRBV3-1 NA CASSQDLGFGYTF TGTGCCAGCAGCCAAGATTTGGGTTTTGGCTACACCTTC
TRBJ2-7 NA TRBV7-9 NA CASSQPGLGSYEQYF TGTGCCAGCAGTCAACCGGGACTCGGCTCCTACGAGCAGTACTTC
TRBJ2-5 NA TRBV4-1 NA CASSQLLQGGGETQYF TGCGCCAGCAGCCAACTACTACAGGGAGGAGGGGAGACCCAGTACTTC
TRBJ2-1 NA TRBV13 NA CASGGAAGVFVNEQFF TGTGCCAGCGGAGGGGCGGCAGGGGTGTTCGTAAATGAGCAGTTCTTC
TRBJ2-7 NA TRBV7-9 TRBD1 CASSSGQEDYEQYF TGTGCCAGCAGCTCGGGACAGGAAGACTACGAGCAGTACTTC
TRBJ1-1 NA TRBV28 TRBD1 CASSPPGTEIEAFF TGTGCCAGCAGTCCGCCCGGGACAGAGATTGAAGCTTTCTTT